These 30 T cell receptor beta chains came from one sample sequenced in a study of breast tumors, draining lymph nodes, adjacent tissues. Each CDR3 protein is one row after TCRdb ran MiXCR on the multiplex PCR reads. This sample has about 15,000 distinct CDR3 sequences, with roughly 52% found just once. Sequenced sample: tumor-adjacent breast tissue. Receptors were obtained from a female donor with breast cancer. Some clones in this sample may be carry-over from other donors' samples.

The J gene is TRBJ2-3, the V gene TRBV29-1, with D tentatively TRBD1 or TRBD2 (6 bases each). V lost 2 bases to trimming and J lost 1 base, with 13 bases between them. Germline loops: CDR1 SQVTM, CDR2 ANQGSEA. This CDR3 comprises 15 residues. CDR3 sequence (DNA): TGCAGCGTTGAACTTGGGGGGCATGGCACAGATACGCAGTATTTT. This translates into CSVELGGHGTDTQYF.

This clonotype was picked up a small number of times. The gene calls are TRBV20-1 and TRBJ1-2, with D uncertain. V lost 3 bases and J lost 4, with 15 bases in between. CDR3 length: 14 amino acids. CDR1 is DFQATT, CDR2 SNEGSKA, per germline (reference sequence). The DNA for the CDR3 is TGCAGTGCTAGCCCTAACATGTTGCTCTATGGCTACACCTTC. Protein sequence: CSASPNMLLYGYTF.

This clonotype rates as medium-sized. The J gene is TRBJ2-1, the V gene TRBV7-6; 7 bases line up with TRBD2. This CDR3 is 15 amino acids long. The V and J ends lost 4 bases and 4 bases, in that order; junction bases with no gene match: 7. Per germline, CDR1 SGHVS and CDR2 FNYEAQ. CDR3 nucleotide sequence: TGTGCCAGCAGCTCTTGGTCGGGAGGTTACAATGAGCAGTTCTTC. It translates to CASSSWSGGYNEQFF.

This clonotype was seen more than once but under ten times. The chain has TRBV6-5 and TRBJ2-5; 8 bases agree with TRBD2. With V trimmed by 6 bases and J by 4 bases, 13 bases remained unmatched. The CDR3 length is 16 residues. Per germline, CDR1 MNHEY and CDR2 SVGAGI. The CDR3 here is CASSHLAGWQAETQYF. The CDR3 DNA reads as TGTGCCAGCAGCCACTTAGCGGGATGGCAGGCAGAGACCCAGTACTTC.

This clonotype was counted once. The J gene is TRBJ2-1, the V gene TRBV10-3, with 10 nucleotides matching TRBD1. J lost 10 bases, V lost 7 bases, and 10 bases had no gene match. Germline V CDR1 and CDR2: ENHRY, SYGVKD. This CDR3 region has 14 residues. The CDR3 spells CAITKGGTGVEQFF. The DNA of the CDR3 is TGTGCCATCACAAAAGGCGGGACAGGGGTAGAGCAGTTCTTC.

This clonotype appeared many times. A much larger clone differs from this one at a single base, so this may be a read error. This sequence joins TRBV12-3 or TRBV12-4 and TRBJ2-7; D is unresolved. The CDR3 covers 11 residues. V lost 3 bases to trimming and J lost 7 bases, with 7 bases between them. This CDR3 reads CASSFSREQYF. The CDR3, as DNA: TGTGCCAGCAGTTTCAGCAGGGAGCAGTACTTC.

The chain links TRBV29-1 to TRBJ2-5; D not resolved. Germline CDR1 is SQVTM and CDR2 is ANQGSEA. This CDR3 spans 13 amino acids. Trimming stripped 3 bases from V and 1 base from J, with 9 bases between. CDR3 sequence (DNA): TGCAGCGTTGATGGTCCTTTCCAAGAGACCCAGTACTTC. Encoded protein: CSVDGPFQETQYF. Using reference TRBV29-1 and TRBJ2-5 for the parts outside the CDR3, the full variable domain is SAVISQKPSRDICQRGTSLTIQCQVDSQVTMMFWYRQQPGQSLTLIATANQGSEATYESGFVIDKFPISRPNLTFSTLTVSNMSPEDSSIYLCSVDGPFQETQYFGPGTRLLVL.

CDR3 residues: CASEKRQGFYEQYF. The CDR3 DNA sequence: TGTGCCAGCGAAAAGCGACAGGGGTTTTACGAGCAGTACTTC. The chain joins TRBV2 to TRBJ2-7, with 8 bases matching TRBD1. Germline V gives CDR1 SNHLY, CDR2 FYNNEI. The CDR3 extends over 14 amino acids. Trimming at V came to 8 bases and at J to 4 bases, leaving 10 bases not matched to a gene. Full variable domain (rest looked up from reference TRBV2 and TRBJ2-7): EPEVTQTPSHQVTQMGQEVILRCVPISNHLYFYWYRQILGQKVEFLVSFYNNEISEKSEIFDDQFSVERPDGSNFTLKIRSTKLEDSAMYFCASEKRQGFYEQYFGPGTRLTVT.

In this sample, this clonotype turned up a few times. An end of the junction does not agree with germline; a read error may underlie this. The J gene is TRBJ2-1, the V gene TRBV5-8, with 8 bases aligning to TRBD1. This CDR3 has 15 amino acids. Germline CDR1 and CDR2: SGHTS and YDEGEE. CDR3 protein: CASSKGQASYNEQLF. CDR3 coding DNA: TGTGCCAGTAGCAAGGGACAGGCCAGCTACAATGAGCAGCTCTTC.

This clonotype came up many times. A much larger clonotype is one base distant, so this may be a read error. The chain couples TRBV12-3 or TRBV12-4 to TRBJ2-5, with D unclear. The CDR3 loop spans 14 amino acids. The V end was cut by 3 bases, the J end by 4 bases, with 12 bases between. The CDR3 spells CASSFNRGVETQYF. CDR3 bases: TGTGCCAGCAGTTTCAACCGAGGAGTAGAGACCCAGTACTTC.

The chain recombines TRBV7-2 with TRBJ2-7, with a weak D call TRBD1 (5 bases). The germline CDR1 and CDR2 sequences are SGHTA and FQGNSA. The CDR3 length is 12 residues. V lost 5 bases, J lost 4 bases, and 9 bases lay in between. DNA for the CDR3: TGTGCCAGCAGCCTAAGACAGTACGAGCAGTACTTC. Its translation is CASSLRQYEQYF.

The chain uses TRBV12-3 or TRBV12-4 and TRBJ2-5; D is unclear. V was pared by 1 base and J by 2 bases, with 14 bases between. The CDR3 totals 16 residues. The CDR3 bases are TGTGCCAGCAGTTTAGGTCTGACCCGAGCACAAGAGACCCAGTACTTC. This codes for CASSLGLTRAQETQYF.

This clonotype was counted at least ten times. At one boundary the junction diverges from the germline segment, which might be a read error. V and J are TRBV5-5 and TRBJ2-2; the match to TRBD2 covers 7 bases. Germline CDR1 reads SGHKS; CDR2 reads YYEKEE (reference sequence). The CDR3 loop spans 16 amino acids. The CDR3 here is CASSLGTSLGHGELFF. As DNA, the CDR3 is TGTGCCAGCAGCTTGGGGACTAGTTTAGGCCACGGGGAGCTGTTCTTT.

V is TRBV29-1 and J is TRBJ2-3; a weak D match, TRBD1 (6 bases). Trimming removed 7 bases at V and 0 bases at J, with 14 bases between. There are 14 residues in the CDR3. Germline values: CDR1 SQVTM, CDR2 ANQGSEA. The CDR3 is CSGRDTASTDTQYF. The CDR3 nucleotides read TGCAGCGGACGGGACACCGCAAGCACAGATACGCAGTATTTT.

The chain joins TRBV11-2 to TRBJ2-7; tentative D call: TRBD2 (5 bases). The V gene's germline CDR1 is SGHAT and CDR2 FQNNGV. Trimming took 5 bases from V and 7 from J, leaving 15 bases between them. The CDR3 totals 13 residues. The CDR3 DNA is TGTGCCAGCAGCCCTCCGGGGTATAAAGAGCAGTACTTC. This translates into CASSPPGYKEQYF.

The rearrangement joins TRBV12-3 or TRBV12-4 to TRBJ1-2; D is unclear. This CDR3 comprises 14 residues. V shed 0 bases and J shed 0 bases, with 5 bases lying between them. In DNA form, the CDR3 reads TGTGCCAGCAGTTTAGCAGGTGCTAACTATGGCTACACCTTC. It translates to CASSLAGANYGYTF.

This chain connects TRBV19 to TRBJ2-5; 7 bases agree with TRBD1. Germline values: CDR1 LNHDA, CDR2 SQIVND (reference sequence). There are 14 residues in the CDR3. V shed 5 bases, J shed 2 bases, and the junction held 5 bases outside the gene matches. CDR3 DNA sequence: TGTGCCAGTAGTCCGACAGGGTGGCAAGAGACCCAGTACTTC. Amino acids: CASSPTGWQETQYF.

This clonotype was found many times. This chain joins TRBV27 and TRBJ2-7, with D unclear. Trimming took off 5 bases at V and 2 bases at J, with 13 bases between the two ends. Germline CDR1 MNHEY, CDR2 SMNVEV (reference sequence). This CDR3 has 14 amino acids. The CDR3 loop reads CASSPSIGAYEQYF. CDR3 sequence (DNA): TGTGCCAGCAGTCCCAGTATAGGAGCCTACGAGCAGTACTTC.

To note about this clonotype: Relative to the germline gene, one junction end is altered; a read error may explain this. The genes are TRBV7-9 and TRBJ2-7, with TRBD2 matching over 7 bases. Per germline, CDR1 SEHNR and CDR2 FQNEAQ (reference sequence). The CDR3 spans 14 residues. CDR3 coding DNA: TGCGCCAGCAGCTTGGGAGGGACCCCCTACGAGCAGTACTTC. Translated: CASSLGGTPYEQYF.

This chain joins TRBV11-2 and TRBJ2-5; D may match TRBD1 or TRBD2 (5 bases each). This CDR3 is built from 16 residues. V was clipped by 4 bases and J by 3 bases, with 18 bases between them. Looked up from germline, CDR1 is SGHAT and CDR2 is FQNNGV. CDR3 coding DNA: TGTGCCAGCAGCTGGGTAAAGGGTGGGGGAGAAGAGACCCAGTACTTC. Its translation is CASSWVKGGGEETQYF. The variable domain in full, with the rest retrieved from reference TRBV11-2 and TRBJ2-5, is EAGVAQSPRYKIIEKRQSVAFWCNPISGHATLYWYQQILGQGPKLLIQFQNNGVVDDSQLPKDRFSAERLKGVDSTLKIQPAKLEDSAVYLCASSWVKGGGEETQYFGPGTRLLVL.

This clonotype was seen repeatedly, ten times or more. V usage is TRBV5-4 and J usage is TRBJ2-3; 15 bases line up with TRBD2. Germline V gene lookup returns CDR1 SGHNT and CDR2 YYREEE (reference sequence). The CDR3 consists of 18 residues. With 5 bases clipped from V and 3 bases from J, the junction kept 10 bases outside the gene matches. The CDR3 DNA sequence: TGTGCCAGCAGACCCGGGACTAGCGGGAGGCAACGGACAGATACGCAGTATTTT. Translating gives CASRPGTSGRQRTDTQYF.

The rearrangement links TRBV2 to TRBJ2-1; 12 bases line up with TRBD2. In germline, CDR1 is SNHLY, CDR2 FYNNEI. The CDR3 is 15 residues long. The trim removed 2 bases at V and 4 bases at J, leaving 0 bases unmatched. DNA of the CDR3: TGTGCCAGCAGTGAAACTAGCGGGAGGTACAATGAGCAGTTCTTC. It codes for CASSETSGRYNEQFF. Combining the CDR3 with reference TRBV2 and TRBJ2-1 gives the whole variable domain EPEVTQTPSHQVTQMGQEVILRCVPISNHLYFYWYRQILGQKVEFLVSFYNNEISEKSEIFDDQFSVERPDGSNFTLKIRSTKLEDSAMYFCASSETSGRYNEQFFGPGTRLTVL.

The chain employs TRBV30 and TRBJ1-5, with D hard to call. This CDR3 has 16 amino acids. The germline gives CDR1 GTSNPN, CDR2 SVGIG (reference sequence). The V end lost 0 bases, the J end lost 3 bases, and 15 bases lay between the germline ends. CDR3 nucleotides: TGTGCCTGGAGTGTTTCAATTGGCAGAAACAATCAGCCCCAGCATTTT. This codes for CAWSVSIGRNNQPQHF.

The CDR3 DNA is TGTGCCAGCAGTCACGGGACAGGCCCAGGGGAAAAACTGTTTTTT. It is translated as CASSHGTGPGEKLFF. V usage is TRBV12-3 or TRBV12-4 and J usage is TRBJ1-4, with 8 nucleotides matching TRBD1. The CDR3 covers 15 residues. V lost 5 bases to trimming and J lost 8 bases; unmatched junction nucleotides: 10.

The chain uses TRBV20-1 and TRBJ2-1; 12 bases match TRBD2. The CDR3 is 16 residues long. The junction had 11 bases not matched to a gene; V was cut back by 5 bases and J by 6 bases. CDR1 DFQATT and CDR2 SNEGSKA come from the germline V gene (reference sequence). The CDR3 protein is CSAVRLAGERVNEQFF. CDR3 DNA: TGCAGTGCTGTCCGACTAGCGGGAGAGAGGGTCAATGAGCAGTTCTTC.

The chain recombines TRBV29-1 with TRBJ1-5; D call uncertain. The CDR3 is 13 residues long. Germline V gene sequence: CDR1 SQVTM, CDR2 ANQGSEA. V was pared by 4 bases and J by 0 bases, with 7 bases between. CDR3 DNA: TGCAGCGTTGCGGTCGATAGCAATCAGCCCCAGCATTTT. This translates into CSVAVDSNQPQHF.

CDR3 nucleotides: TGCGCCAGCAGCTTCGGCGGTTCCTACGAGCAGTACTTC. Protein: CASSFGGSYEQYF. The genes are TRBV5-1 and TRBJ2-7; D gene uncertain. This CDR3 is built from 13 residues. Trimming removed 2 bases from V and 1 base from J, with 7 bases in between. The germline CDR1 and CDR2 sequences are SGHRS and YFSETQ.

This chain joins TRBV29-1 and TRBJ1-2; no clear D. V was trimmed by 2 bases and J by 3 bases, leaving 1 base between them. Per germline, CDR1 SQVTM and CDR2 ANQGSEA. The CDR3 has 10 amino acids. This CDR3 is CSVEHYGYTF. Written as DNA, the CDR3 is TGCAGCGTTGAACACTATGGCTACACCTTC.

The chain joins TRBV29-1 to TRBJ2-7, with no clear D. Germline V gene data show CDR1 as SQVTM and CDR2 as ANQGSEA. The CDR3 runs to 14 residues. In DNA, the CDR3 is TGCAACCAAAATAGTGCCCTCCTCCCCTACGAGCAGTACTTC. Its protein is CNQNSALLPYEQYF.

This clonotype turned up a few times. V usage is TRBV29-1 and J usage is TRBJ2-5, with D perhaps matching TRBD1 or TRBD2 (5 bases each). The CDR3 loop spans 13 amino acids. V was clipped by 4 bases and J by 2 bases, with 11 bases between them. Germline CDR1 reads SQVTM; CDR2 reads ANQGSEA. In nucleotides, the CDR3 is TGCAGCGTTGTTGGGACGCTACAAGAGACCCAGTACTTC. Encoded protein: CSVVGTLQETQYF.